The entry below gives a single T cell receptor (beta chain) sequence along with its context. Its antigen remains unknown. Measured with immunoSEQ multiplex PCR; TCRdb has only the in-frame clones, and not every one. The table has around 100,000 clones, around 92% seen once; the top ten hold around 1.2%. The data belong to a study of graft-versus-host responses after intestinal transplantation. Study background: Following induction with anti-thymocyte globulin, all recipients were given tacrolimus and steroids for around three years. General observations from the study: Allografts from individuals with graft-donor T cell macrochimerism displayed high graft-versus-host to host-versus-graft clonal ratios. GvH clonotypes were identified within recipient marrow, with a subset emerging first in ileum or blood.

This clonotype was obtained from a human donor who was the organ donor for an intestinal transplant. Sequencing was performed on unstimulated CD8+ T cells sorted from spleen or lymph node cells, taken before transplant.

The CDR3 region has the DNA TGTGCCTGGAGCGGGGACAGGTACAGGAAGACCCAGTACTTC. It specifies CAWSGDRYRKTQYF. J is TRBJ2-5 and V is TRBV30; 8 bases align to TRBD1. The CDR3 totals 14 residues. The junction had 9 bases not matched to a gene; V was cut back by 3 bases and J by 6 bases. Germline assignment: CDR1 GTSNPN and CDR2 SVGIG (reference sequence).